This TCR beta chain appears in the sequencing data of a study of vaccination effects on CD4 cells after COVID-19. Study-wide points: Infection- and vaccine-induced clones contracted markedly late after vaccination. Newly vaccine-induced clones made up most of the convalescents' post-vaccine spike-reactive clones.

Generated by immunoSEQ multiplex PCR, the TCRdb table keeps only in-frame clones and is missing some. The sample lists about 45,000 clones; 60% to 75% were seen once. Antigen-specific CD4+ T cells were expanded (with viral peptide pools) by the ViraFEST assay ahead of sequencing. Following culture for around 9 days, CD4+ T cells were isolated. PCR confirmed that the person was infected with SARS-CoV-2 between March and December 2020. Both day 3 and day 7 saw half the medium replaced with IL-2 medium. In regard to this clone: What it recognizes is unknown.

CDR3 length: 15 residues. In germline, CDR1 is MGHDK, CDR2 SYGVNS. Trimming stripped 1 base from V and 7 bases from J, with 16 bases between. Sequences were derived from CD4+ T cells from PBMCs cultured with a peptide pool, sampled before COVID-19 vaccination. This chain links TRBV25-1 with TRBJ1-1, with TRBD1 as a possible D gene (5 bases). This TCR was recovered from a human donor who had a prior SARS-CoV-2 infection. CDR3 sequence (DNA): TGTGCCAGCAGTGAATTTTTTACGGACAAAGATGAAGCTTTCTTT. It encodes CASSEFFTDKDEAFF.